This TCR beta chain was captured in a study of T cells in Graves' hyperthyroidism and ophthalmopathy. This clonotype occurred a few times. Antigen specificity is unknown. A much larger clonotype is one base distant, so this may be a read error. The study's findings and limits: Clonotypes that were expanded in thyroid above 0.001 mostly appeared in blood too.

RNA transcripts served as the template for amplifying TCR beta CDR3 regions. TCR CDR3 regions were first amplified by RT-PCR with HTBI primers. One entry per CDR3 protein results from TCRdb running MiXCR on the multiplex PCR reads. The data show some 550,000 distinct CDR3 sequences, less than 25% seen once. The source of this sequence is a man aged 18 to 30 with Graves' hyperthyroidism. Sequencing input: blood.

The chain's CDR3 is CAGSIDTTGKAEAFF. The CDR3 DNA sequence: TGTGCCGGTAGTATAGATACGACAGGGAAGGCTGAAGCTTTCTTT. The chain has TRBV19 and TRBJ1-1; TRBD1 aligns across 7 bases. Germline V gene data show CDR1 as LNHDA and CDR2 as SQIVND (reference sequence). The CDR3 totals 15 residues.